This T cell receptor beta chain was obtained from a study of identical twins. The study, taken as a whole, reports: Insertions were fewer in abundant cord blood beta clonotypes, whereas memory repertoires showed none of this pattern.

Germline-derived CDR1 and CDR2 are SGHVS and FQNEAQ. Trimming took off 1 base at V and 2 bases at J, with 12 bases between the two ends. This CDR3 is 16 amino acids long. Everyone who gave samples was a healthy Caucasian. Template switching introduced a universal primer site, and the cDNA bore unique molecular identifiers. TCRdb re-called the 5' RACE reads with MiXCR, one entry per CDR3 protein. The sample gives 400,000 to 550,000 distinct CDR3 sequences, approximately 14% of which show up once; approximately 0.98% is in the top ten. As concerns this clonotype: What it binds is not known.

This sample was also put to use in a study of yellow fever vaccine responses in identical twins. That source reports: Reportedly, the response of twins' T cells to the vaccine seemed partly convergent, partly personalized.

Sequencing was performed on CD4+ T cells sorted from blood. This chain uses TRBV7-8 with TRBJ1-5; D may be TRBD1 (6 bases). The TCR comes from a woman aged 18 to 35 in good health. The CDR3 sequence: CASSLVGGRGNQPQHF. The CDR3 nucleotides are TGTGCCAGCAGCTTAGTAGGGGGACGGGGCAATCAGCCCCAGCATTTT.